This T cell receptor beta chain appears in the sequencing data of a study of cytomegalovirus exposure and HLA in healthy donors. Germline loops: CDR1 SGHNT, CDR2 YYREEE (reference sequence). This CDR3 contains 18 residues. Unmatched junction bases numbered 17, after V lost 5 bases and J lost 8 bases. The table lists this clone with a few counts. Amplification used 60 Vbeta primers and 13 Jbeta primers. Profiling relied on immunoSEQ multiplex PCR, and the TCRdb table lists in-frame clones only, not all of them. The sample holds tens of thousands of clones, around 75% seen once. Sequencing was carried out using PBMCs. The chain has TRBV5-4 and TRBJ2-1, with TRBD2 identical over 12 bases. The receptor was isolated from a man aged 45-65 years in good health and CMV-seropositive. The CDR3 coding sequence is TGTGCCAGCAGACAGGGGGACCTAGGACTAGCGGGGTCCCATGAGCAGTTCTTC. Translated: CASRQGDLGLAGSHEQFF.